The T cell receptor (beta chain) described here comes from a study of Ad26.COV2.S vaccination and SARS-CoV-2 variants. The germline gives CDR1 GTSNPN, CDR2 SVGIG (reference sequence). The CDR3 contains 13 residues. V dropped 4 bases and J dropped 5 bases, with 14 bases sitting between them. Regarding this clone: The antigen remains unidentified.

This table comes from immunoSEQ multiplex PCR, and its TCRdb copy is limited to in-frame clones, with some not included. Of 350,000 to 450,000 clones in the sample, about 92% were seen once. Findings and caveats of the study: Spike-specific TCR breadth ran higher among vaccine recipients than placebo recipients.

The treatment is: around 19 received Ad26.COV2.S at low or high dose, single or two shots; five or six received placebo; per-sample allocation not given. Material that was analyzed had been drawn on day 63 after the first vaccine or placebo injection. Expression of Wuhan-strain SARS-CoV-2 spike came from the Ad26 vector that formed the vaccine. This chain joins TRBV30 and TRBJ2-5; possibly TRBD1 or TRBD2 for D (5 bases each). This sequence was found in a person between 18 and 59 years old who received the Ad26.COV2.S COVID-19 vaccine or a placebo. The sequencing here drew on peripheral blood, taken in a trial of Ad26.COV2.S vaccine versus placebo. For the CDR3, the DNA is TGTGCCTGGATCCGGGGCCACGGGGAGACCCAGTACTTC. Translated: CAWIRGHGETQYF. The full variable domain, with the rest looked up from reference TRBV30 and TRBJ2-5, is SQTIHQWPATLVQPVGSPLSLECTVEGTSNPNLYWYRQAAGRGLQLLFYSVGIGQISSEVPQNLSASRPQDRQFILSSKKLLLSDSGFYLCAWIRGHGETQYFGPGTRLLVL.